Shown below are 5 T cell receptor beta chains from a single sample sequenced in a study of CD8 T cells in Susac syndrome. With random hexamers, reverse transcription was performed on roughly 0.5 to 1 ug of RNA. TCRdb processed the immunoSEQ multiplex PCR reads anew with MiXCR; each CDR3 protein has one entry. Among roughly 100,000 distinct CDR3 sequences listed, around 96% were seen once. The sample consisted of CD8+ T cells from PBMCs. The source of these receptors is a human donor with Susac syndrome.

This rearrangement joins TRBV23-1 to TRBJ1-5, with D possibly being TRBD1 (6 bases). TRBV23-1 qualifies as an ORF whose function is uncertain. With 3 bases removed from V and 3 bases from J, the gap between germline ends came to 27 bases. The CDR3 has 20 amino acids. The CDR3 DNA reads as TGCGCCAGCAGTCATCCGCAGAAGGGGGATCAATGTAGCGACAATCAGCCCCAGCATTTT. It encodes CASSHPQKGDQCSDNQPQHF.

The chain recombines TRBV24-1 with TRBJ2-5; D is uncertain. Germline V gene lookup returns CDR1 KGHDR and CDR2 SFDVKD. This CDR3 has 14 residues. V was cut by 1 base and J by 5 bases, with 10 bases left in between. The CDR3 sequence is CATSDFPMGETQYF. CDR3 nucleotides: TGTGCCACCAGTGATTTCCCTATGGGGGAGACCCAGTACTTC.

The gene calls are TRBV30 and TRBJ1-2, with TRBD1 matching over 7 bases. The CDR3 covers 14 residues. Trimming took 0 bases from V and 3 from J; bases not matched to a gene: 4. Germline CDR1 is GTSNPN and CDR2 is SVGIG (reference sequence). CDR3 protein: CAWSVPGGHYGYTF. CDR3 in DNA: TGTGCCTGGAGTGTTCCAGGGGGACACTATGGCTACACCTTC.

This clonotype was seen more than once but under ten times. The chain is built from TRBV29-1 and TRBJ1-1; D is unresolved. CDR1 is SQVTM, CDR2 ANQGSEA, per germline. The CDR3 loop spans 11 amino acids. V shed 4 bases and J shed 1 base, with 4 bases lying between them. In nucleotides, the CDR3 is TGCAGCGTTGTAGAGAACACTGAAGCTTTCTTT. Its translation is CSVVENTEAFF.

This rearrangement joins TRBV6-4 to TRBJ2-1, with D hard to call. Germline loops: CDR1 MRHNA, CDR2 SNTAGT. V shed 7 bases and J shed 7 bases, with 11 bases lying between them. CDR3 size: 12 residues. CDR3 sequence (DNA): TGTGCCAGCATAAGCCCCCGGAATGAGCAGTTCTTC. Protein product: CASISPRNEQFF.